The table lists the clone carrying this T cell receptor beta chain with many counts. Its antigen is still unknown. Unique molecular identifiers were built into the TCR beta cDNA libraries. cDNA molecules numbering around 450,000 came from about 1 to 10 million T cells. MiXCR, run by TCRdb on the PCR reads, gives a single entry per CDR3 protein. The table has 150,000 to 200,000 distinct CDR3 sequences, over 25% seen once; the top ten hold less than 1.6%. The data are from a study of post-analysis software for immune sequencing data. Background on the study: As for disease course, relapsing-remitting, secondary progressive and progressive-relapsing multiple sclerosis were all included. Overall study results and limits: Normalized Chao1 diversity in multiple sclerosis patients fell significantly below that of controls. Higher frequency in patients than in controls was seen for about five TRBV segments, with TRBV5-6, TRBV5-1 and TRBV20-1 among them.

This CDR3 has 14 amino acids. Trimming removed 7 bases from V and 0 bases from J, with 13 bases in between. Per germline, CDR1 SEHNR and CDR2 FQNEAQ (reference sequence). The sequence was obtained from a girl aged 5 to 17 with multiple sclerosis. Source material: blood. This chain connects TRBV7-9 to TRBJ2-7, with unresolved D. This chain's CDR3 is CASTSQLSSYEQYF. The CDR3 DNA sequence: TGTGCCAGCACCTCCCAACTTAGCTCCTACGAGCAGTACTTC.